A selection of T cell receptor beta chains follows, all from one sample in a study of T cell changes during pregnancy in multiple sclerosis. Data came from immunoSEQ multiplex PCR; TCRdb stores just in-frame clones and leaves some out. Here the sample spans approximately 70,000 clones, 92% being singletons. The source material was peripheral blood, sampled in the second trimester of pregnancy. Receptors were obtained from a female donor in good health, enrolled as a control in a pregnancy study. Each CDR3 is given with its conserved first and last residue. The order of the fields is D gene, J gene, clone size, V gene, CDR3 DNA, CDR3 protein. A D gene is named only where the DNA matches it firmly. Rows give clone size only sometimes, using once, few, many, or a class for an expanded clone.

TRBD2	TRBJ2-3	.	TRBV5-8	TGTGCCAGCAGGGCAGAGCGGGGCCACACAGATACGCAGTATTTT	CASRAERGHTDTQYF
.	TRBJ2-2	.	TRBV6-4	TGTGCCAGCAGTGAGAGGTTAGGGGCCGGGGAGCTGTTTTTT	CASSERLGAGELFF
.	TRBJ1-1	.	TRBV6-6	TGTGCCAGCAGATCTGGACAGACGAACACTGAAGCTTTCTTT	CASRSGQTNTEAFF
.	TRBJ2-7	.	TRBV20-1	TGCAGTGCTCTGGAGGGGTACGAGCAGTACTTC	CSALEGYEQYF
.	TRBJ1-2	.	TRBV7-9	TGTGCCAGCAGCTTAGAGGAGGCAGCATTGAACTATGGCTACACCTTC	CASSLEEAALNYGYTF
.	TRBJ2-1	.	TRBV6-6	TGTGCCAGCAGCCCCGGAGGGAGTGAGCAGTTCTTC	CASSPGGSEQFF
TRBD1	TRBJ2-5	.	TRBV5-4	TGTGCCAGCAGCTTGGGAGGGGGCGCGGAGACCCAGTACTTC	CASSLGGGAETQYF
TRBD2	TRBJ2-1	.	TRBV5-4	TGTGCCAGCAGCTTGAGGAGCGGCCGGGGGGAGGAGCAGTTCTTC	CASSLRSGRGEEQFF
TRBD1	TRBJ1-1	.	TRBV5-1	TGCGCCAGCAGCTTGGGGACAGGGGTTGCGGGCACTGAAGCTTTCTTT	CASSLGTGVAGTEAFF
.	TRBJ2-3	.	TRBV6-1	TGTGCCAGCAGTGTTCTTAGCACAGATACGCAGTATTTT	CASSVLSTDTQYF
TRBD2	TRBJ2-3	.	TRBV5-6	TGTGCCAGCAGCCGGACTAGCGGGTCCACAGATACGCAGTATTTT	CASSRTSGSTDTQYF
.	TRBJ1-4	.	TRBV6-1	TGTGCCAGCAGTGAAGCGGCAGGGACTAATGAAAAACTGTTTTTT	CASSEAAGTNEKLFF
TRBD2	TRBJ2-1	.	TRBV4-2	TGTGCCAGCAGCCAAGACGGGGGGGGCAACAATGAGCAGTTCTTC	CASSQDGGGNNEQFF
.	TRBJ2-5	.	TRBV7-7	TGTGCTAGCAGCCCCCGGTACCAAGAGACCCAGTACTTC	CASSPRYQETQYF
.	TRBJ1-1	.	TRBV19	TGTGCCAGTACTCAGGGGCGATATCTCACTGAAGCTTTCTTT	CASTQGRYLTEAFF
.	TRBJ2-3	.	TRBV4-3	TGCGCCAGCAGCCAAGATCGGAGGTCTCCAGGAGATACGCAGTATTTT	CASSQDRRSPGDTQYF
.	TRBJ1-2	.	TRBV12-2	TGTGCAAGTCGCTTAGCCTGGGGGGGGAGGTTAGGCTACACCTTC	CASRLAWGGRLGYTF
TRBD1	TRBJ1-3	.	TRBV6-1	TGTGCCAGCGAGGGACAGGGAGATTCTGGAAACACCATATATTTT	CASEGQGDSGNTIYF
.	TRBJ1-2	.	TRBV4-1	TGCGCCAGCAGCCAAGATCCTACAGGGATCACCCTAGGCTACACCTTC	CASSQDPTGITLGYTF
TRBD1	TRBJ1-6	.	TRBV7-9	TGTGCCAGCAGCTTAGGCGGACAGGGGGATTCACCCCTCCACTTT	CASSLGGQGDSPLHF
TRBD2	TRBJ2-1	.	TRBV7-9	TGTGCCAGCAGCTTAGCCTCCACTGGCGGGAGTGTCGATGAGCAGTTCTTC	CASSLASTGGSVDEQFF
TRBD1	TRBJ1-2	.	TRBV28	TGTGCCAGCAGCCATATGGGACAGGGGGCAGCGAACTATGGCTACACCTTC	CASSHMGQGAANYGYTF
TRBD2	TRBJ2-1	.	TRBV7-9	TGTGCCAGCAGCTTAGAGACTCTAGCGGCATTCAATGAGCAGTTCTTC	CASSLETLAAFNEQFF
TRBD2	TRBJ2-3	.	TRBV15	TGTGCCACCAGCAGTAGAGCGGGGGGGCCATCAGATACGCAGTATTTT	CATSSRAGGPSDTQYF
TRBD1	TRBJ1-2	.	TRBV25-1	TGTGCCAGCAGTGAGTCCCGGGACAGCTATGGCTACACCTTC	CASSESRDSYGYTF
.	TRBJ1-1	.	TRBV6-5	TGTGCCAGCAGTTACGTTGAGGGCCTCGCCACTGAAGCTTTCTTT	CASSYVEGLATEAFF
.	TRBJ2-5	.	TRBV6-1	TGTGCCAGCAGTGCAAGGACAGACTGGGGGACCCAGTACTTC	CASSARTDWGTQYF
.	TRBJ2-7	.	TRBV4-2	TGTGCCAGCAGCCAAGATCAGGCGGGAAGCTCCTACGAGCAGTACTTC	CASSQDQAGSSYEQYF
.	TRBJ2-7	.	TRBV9	TGTGCCAGCAGCGAGTCCCCCAGGTACGAGCAGTACTTC	CASSESPRYEQYF
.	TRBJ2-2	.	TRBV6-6	TGTGCCAGCAGTTACTCCGTGACAACCGGGGAGCTGTTTTTT	CASSYSVTTGELFF
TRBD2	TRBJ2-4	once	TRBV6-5	TGTGCCAGCAGCTTAGCGGGAGGGCCGGACATTCAGTACTTC	CASSLAGGPDIQYF
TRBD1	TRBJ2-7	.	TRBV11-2	TGTGCCAGCAGCTTGGGACAGGTTGGCGAGCAGTACTTC	CASSLGQVGEQYF
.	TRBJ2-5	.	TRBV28	TGTGCCAGCAGTCGCCCACTAGCAGACTACCAAGAGACCCAGTACTTC	CASSRPLADYQETQYF
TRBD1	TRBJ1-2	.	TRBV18	TGTGCCAGCTCACGGGACAGTCTACTGGGCTACACCTTC	CASSRDSLLGYTF
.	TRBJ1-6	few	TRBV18	TGTGCCAGCGTAGACAGAGTGCCGGCACCCCTCCACTTT	CASVDRVPAPLHF
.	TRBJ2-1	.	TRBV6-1	TGTGCCAGCAGTGAACCCGGGACCTACAATGAGCAGTTCTTC	CASSEPGTYNEQFF
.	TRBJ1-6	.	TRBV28	TGTGCCAGCAGTCCAAACTGGGGGGGCGCTTGGGCAAGCTCCTATAATTCACCCCTCCACTTT	CASSPNWGGAWASSYNSPLHF
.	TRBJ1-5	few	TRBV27	TGTGCCAGCAGTTTAGCCTCAGATCAGCCCCAGCATTTT	CASSLASDQPQHF
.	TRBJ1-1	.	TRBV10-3	TGTGCCATCAGTCCCAGGGATGGGAGGCAGGACACTGAAGCTTTCTTT	CAISPRDGRQDTEAFF
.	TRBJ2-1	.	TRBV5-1	TGCGCCAGCAGCTCTCTAGTCGATGAGCAGTTCTTC	CASSSLVDEQFF
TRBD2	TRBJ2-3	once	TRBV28	TGTGCCAGCAGAACAGCGGGAGGGCAGCGGTATTTT	CASRTAGGQRYF
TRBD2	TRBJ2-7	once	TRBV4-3	TGCGCCAGCAGCCAAGATGGGGCGGGAGCCTACGAGCAGTACTTC	CASSQDGAGAYEQYF
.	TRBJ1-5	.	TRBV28	TGTGCCAGCAGTTTGGGGGGAGGGGGTGGTCAGCCCCAGCATTTT	CASSLGGGGGQPQHF
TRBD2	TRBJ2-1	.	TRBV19	TGTGCCAGTAGTCCCCGTGTAGCGGGGGCCTGGAGGGATGAGCAGTTCTTC	CASSPRVAGAWRDEQFF
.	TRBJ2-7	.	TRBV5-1	TGCGCCAGCAGCTTGGAGACACAGGTTCTAGGGGTCTACGAGCAGTACTTC	CASSLETQVLGVYEQYF
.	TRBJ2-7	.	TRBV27	TGTGCCAGCAGTTTACAGGGACAATCGTACGAGCAGTACTTC	CASSLQGQSYEQYF
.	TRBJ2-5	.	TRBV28	TGTGCCAGCATCAAGTGGGGGAGGGAGACCCAGTACTTC	CASIKWGRETQYF
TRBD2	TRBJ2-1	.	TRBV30	TGTGCCTGCTGCGGGGGGGTCTCCTACAATGAGCAGTTCTTC	CACCGGVSYNEQFF